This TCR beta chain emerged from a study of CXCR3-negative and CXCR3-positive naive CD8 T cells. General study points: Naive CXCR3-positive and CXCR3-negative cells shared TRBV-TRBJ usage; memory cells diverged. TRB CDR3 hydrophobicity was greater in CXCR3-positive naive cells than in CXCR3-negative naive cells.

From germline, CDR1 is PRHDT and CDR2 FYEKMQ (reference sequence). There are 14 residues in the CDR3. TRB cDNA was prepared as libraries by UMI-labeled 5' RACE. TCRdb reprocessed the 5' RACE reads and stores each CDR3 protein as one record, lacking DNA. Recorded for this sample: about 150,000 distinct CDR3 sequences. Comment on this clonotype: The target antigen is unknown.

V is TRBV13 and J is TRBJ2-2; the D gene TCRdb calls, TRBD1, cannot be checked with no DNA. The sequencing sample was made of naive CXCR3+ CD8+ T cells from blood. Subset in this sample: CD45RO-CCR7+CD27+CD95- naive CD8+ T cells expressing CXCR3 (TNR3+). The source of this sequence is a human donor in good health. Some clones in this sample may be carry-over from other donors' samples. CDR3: CTSSFRGRTGELFF.